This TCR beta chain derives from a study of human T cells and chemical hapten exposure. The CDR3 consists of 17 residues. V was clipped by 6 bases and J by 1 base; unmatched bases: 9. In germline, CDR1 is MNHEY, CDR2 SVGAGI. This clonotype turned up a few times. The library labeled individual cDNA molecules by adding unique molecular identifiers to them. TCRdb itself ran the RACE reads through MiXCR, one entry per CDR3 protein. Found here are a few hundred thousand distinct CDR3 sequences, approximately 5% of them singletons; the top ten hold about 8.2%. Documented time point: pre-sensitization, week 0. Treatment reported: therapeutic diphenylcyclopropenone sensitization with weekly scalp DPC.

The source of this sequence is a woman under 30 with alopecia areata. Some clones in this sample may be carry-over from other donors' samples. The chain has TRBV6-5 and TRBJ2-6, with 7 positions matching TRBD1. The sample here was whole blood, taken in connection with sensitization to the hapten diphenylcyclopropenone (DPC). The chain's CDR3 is CASSPRTGQSGANVLTF. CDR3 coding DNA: TGTGCCAGCAGCCCACGGACAGGACAATCTGGGGCCAACGTCCTGACTTTC.